This TCR beta chain was observed in a study of post-analysis software for immune sequencing data. Incorporated into the TCR beta cDNA libraries were unique molecular identifiers, which served to reduce PCR and sequencing biases. Out of roughly 0.85 to 10 million T cells, about 500,000 cDNA molecules were generated. TCRdb ran MiXCR on the PCR reads and lists one entry per CDR3 protein. The sample includes 380,000 or so distinct CDR3 sequences, less than 35% seen only once; the top ten take around an eighth. This clonotype originated in a girl aged 10 to 17 with multiple sclerosis. The sequencing sample was made of blood.

The CDR3 coding sequence is TGTGCCAGCAGTTTAGCCGAAAGACTACAAGCTTTCTTT. It specifies CASSLAERLQAFF. J is TRBJ1-1 and V is TRBV27; D is unclear. The CDR3 sequence is 13 residues long. Germline assignment: CDR1 MNHEY and CDR2 SMNVEV (reference sequence). V was trimmed by 2 bases and J by 9 bases, leaving 13 bases between them.